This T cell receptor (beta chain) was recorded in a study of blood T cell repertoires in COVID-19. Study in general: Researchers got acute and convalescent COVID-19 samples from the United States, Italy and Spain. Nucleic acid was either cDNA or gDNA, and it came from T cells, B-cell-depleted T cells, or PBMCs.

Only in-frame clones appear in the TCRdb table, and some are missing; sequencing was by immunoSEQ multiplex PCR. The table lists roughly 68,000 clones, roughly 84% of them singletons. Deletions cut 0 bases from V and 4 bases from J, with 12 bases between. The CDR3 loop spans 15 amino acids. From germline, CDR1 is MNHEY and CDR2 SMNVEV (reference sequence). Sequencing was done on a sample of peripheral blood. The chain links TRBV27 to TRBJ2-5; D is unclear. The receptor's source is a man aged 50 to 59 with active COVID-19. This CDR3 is CASSLSVRFTETQYF. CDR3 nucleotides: TGTGCCAGCAGTTTATCGGTCAGGTTTACAGAGACCCAGTACTTC.